The 6 T cell receptor beta chains reported below all come from one sample, sequenced in a study of OX40 agonist ivuxolimab in advanced cancers. Library preparation was by the immunoSEQ multiplex PCR assay. Held by TCRdb, this immuneACCESS table contains in-frame sequences only and omits some clones. Under half of the omission traces to an unresolved V gene where checked; the cause of the rest is unknown. This sample comprises tens of thousands of clones, 84% of them detected only once. The top ten clones comprise approximately 8.7% of the sample. Sequences were derived from CD4+ or CD8+ T cells sorted from blood, sampled in a trial of the OX40 agonist ivuxolimab. All receptors derive from an adult with an advanced solid tumor such as melanoma, head and neck, liver or kidney cancer.

CDR3 in DNA: TGCGCCAGCAGCCGACGGGGAAACACTGAAGCTTTCTTT. It yields the protein CASSRRGNTEAFF. The V call is TRBV4-1, the J call TRBJ1-1; D is unresolved. CDR3 length equals 13 residues. CDR1 is MGHRA and CDR2 is YSYEKL in the germline V gene. Trimming removed 4 bases at V and 2 bases at J, with 8 bases between.

The chain recombines TRBV11-3 with TRBJ2-2; D remains ambiguous. CDR1 and CDR2 from the germline V gene are SGHNT and YENEEA. The germline V and J ends were trimmed by 1 base and 6 bases, with 6 bases remaining between them. This CDR3 region has 13 residues. The CDR3 sequence: CASSLAGPGELFF. As DNA, the CDR3 is TGTGCCAGCAGCTTAGCAGGACCCGGGGAGCTGTTTTTT. Full variable domain (outside the CDR3, taken from reference TRBV11-3 and TRBJ2-2): EAGVVQSPRYKIIEKKQPVAFWCNPISGHNTLYWYLQNLGQGPELLIRYENEEAVDDSQLPKDRFSAERLKGVDSTLKIQPAELGDSAVYLCASSLAGPGELFFGEGSRLTVL.

J is TRBJ2-7 and V is TRBV7-9; 12 nucleotides align to TRBD2. CDR1 is SEHNR and CDR2 is FQNEAQ in the germline V gene (reference sequence). J lost 6 bases, V lost 5 bases, and 11 bases had no gene match. This CDR3 contains 16 residues. This chain's CDR3 is CASSVLLAGGPGEQYF. In nucleotides, the CDR3 is TGTGCCAGCAGCGTCCTCCTAGCGGGAGGGCCGGGCGAGCAGTACTTC.

V and J are TRBV6-1 and TRBJ2-1; 10 positions match TRBD2. Germline V CDR1 and CDR2: MNHNS, SASEGT. V shed 5 bases and J 6 bases; nucleotides not matched to a gene: 1. There are 13 residues in the CDR3. The CDR3 sequence is CASSWTSGNEQFF. The CDR3 DNA follows: TGTGCCAGCAGTTGGACTAGCGGCAATGAGCAGTTCTTC.

The CDR3 reads CASSQDYWAGSLMNTEAFF. CDR3 bases: TGCGCCAGCAGCCAAGATTACTGGGCAGGGAGCTTAATGAACACTGAAGCTTTCTTT. V is TRBV4-3 and J is TRBJ1-1, with D possibly TRBD1 on 5 matching bases. This CDR3 has 19 amino acids. V was trimmed by 0 bases and J by 0 bases, leaving 20 bases between them. Per germline, CDR1 LGHNA and CDR2 YSLEER.

The CDR3 region is CASRGLAGASTDTQYF. CDR3 DNA sequence: TGCGCCAGCAGGGGACTAGCGGGGGCGAGCACAGATACGCAGTATTTT. The chain has TRBV5-1 and TRBJ2-3; 14 nucleotides match TRBD2. J lost 0 bases, V lost 5 bases, and 2 bases had no gene match. CDR3 length: 16 amino acids. Germline V CDR1 and CDR2: SGHRS, YFSETQ.